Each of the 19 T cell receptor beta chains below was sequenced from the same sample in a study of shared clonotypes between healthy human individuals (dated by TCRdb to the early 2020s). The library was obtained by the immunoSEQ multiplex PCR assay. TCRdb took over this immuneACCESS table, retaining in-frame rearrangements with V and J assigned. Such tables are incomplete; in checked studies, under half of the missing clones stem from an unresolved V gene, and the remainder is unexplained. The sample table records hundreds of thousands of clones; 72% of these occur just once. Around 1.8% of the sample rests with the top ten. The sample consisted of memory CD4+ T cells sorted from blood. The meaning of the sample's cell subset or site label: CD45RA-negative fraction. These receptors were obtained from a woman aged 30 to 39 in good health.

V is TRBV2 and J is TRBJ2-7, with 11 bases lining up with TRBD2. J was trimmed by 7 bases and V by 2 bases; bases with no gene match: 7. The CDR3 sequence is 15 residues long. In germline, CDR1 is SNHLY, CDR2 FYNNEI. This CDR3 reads CASSEQLAGVREQYF. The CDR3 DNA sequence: TGTGCCAGCAGTGAACAACTAGCGGGAGTGCGGGAGCAGTACTTC.

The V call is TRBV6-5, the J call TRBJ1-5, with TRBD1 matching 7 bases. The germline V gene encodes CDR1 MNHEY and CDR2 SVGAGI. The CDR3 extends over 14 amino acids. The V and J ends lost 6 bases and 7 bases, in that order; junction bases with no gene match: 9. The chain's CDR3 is CASRATGSGQPQHF. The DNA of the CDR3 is TGTGCCAGCAGAGCGACAGGGAGCGGGCAGCCCCAGCATTTT.

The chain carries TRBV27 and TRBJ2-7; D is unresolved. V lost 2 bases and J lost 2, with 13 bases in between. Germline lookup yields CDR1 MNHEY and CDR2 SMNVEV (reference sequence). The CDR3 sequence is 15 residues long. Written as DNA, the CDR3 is TGTGCCAGCAGTTTACGAGGAACGGACCCCTACGAGCAGTACTTC. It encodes CASSLRGTDPYEQYF.

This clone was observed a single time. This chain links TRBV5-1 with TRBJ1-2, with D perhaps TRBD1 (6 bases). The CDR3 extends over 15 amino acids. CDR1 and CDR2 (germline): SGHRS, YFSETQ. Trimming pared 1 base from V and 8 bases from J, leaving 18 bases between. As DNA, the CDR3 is TGCGCCAGCAGCTTGTCGGGGGCAGGGGCTGGCGGCTACACCTTC. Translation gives CASSLSGAGAGGYTF. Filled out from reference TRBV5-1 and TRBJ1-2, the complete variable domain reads KAGVTQTPRYLIKTRGQQVTLSCSPISGHRSVSWYQQTPGQGLQFLFEYFSETQRNKGNFPGRFSGRQFSNSRSEMNVSTLELGDSALYLCASSLSGAGAGGYTFGSGTRLTVV.

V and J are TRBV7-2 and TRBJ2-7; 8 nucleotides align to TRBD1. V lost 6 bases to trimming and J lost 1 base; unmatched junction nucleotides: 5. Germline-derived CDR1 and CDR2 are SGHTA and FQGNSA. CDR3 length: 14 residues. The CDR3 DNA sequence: TGTGCCAGCAGACAACAGGGGGATTCCTACGAGCAGTACTTC. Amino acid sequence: CASRQQGDSYEQYF.

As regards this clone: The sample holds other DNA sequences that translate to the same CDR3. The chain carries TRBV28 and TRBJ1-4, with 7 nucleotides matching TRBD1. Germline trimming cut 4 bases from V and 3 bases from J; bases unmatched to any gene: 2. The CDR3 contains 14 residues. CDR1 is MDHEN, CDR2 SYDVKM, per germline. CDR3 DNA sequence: TGTGCCAGCAGTTACACAGGGGCTAATGAAAAACTGTTTTTT. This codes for CASSYTGANEKLFF. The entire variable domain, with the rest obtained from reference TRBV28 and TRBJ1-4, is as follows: DVKVTQSSRYLVKRTGEKVFLECVQDMDHENMFWYRQDPGLGLRLIYFSYDVKMKEKGDIPEGYSVSREKKERFSLILESASTNQTSMYLCASSYTGANEKLFFGSGTQLSVL.

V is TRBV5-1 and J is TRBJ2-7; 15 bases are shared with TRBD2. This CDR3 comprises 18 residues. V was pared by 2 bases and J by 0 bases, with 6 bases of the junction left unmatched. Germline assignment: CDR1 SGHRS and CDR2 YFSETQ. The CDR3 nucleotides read TGCGCCAGCAGCTTAGGGACTAGCGGGAGGACGCGCTCCTACGAGCAGTACTTC. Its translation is CASSLGTSGRTRSYEQYF. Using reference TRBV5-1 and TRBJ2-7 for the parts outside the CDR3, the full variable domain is KAGVTQTPRYLIKTRGQQVTLSCSPISGHRSVSWYQQTPGQGLQFLFEYFSETQRNKGNFPGRFSGRQFSNSRSEMNVSTLELGDSALYLCASSLGTSGRTRSYEQYFGPGTRLTVT.

The CDR3 region has the DNA TGTGCCAGCAGCTATTGGACAGGACTCCAAGAGACCCAGTACTTC. Amino acid sequence: CASSYWTGLQETQYF. V and J are TRBV7-9 and TRBJ2-5; the match to TRBD1 covers 7 bases. V was clipped by 4 bases and J by 1 base; unmatched bases: 6. Germline V lookup: CDR1 SEHNR, CDR2 FQNEAQ (reference sequence). The CDR3 is 15 residues long.

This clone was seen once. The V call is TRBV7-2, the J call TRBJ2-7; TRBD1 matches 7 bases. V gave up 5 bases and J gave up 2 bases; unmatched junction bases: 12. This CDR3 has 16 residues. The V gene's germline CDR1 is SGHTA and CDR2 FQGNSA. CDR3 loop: CASSLQGDSHTYEQYF. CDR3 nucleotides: TGTGCCAGCAGCCTTCAGGGGGACAGTCATACCTACGAGCAGTACTTC.

CDR3 DNA: TGTGCCAGCGACACAGGGGGCAATCAGCCCCAGCATTTT. Its translation is CASDTGGNQPQHF. This chain connects TRBV18 to TRBJ1-5, with TRBD1 matching 7 bases. Per the germline V gene, CDR1 is KGHSH and CDR2 is LQKENI. CDR3 length: 13 residues. V lost 8 bases to trimming and J lost 2 bases; unmatched junction nucleotides: 3.

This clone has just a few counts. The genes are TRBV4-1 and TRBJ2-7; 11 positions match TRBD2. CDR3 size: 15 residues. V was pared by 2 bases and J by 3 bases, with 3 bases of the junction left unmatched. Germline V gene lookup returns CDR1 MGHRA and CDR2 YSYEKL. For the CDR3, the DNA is TGCGCCAGCAGCCAATTGACTAGCGGGATCTACGAGCAGTACTTC. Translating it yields CASSQLTSGIYEQYF.

The CDR3 DNA follows: TGTGCCAGCAGCTTATTGGTACTGAGCGTCGGGAGATCAGATACGCAGTATTTT. Translated: CASSLLVLSVGRSDTQYF. This chain connects TRBV7-2 to TRBJ2-3; a possible D gene is TRBD2 (6 bases). CDR1 and CDR2 from the germline V gene are SGHTA and FQGNSA. V was pared by 2 bases and J by 4 bases, with 22 bases between. The CDR3 is 18 amino acids. Variable domain in full (rest from reference TRBV7-2 and TRBJ2-3): GAGVSQSPSNKVTEKGKDVELRCDPISGHTALYWYRQSLGQGLEFLIYFQGNSAPDKSGLPSDRFSAERTGGSVSTLTIQRTQQEDSAVYLCASSLLVLSVGRSDTQYFGPGTRLTVL.

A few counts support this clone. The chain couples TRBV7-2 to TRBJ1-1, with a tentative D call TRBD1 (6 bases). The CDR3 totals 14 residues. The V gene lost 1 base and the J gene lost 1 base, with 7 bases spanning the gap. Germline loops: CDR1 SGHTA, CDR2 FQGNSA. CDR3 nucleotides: TGTGCCAGCAGCTTAGGCAGGGGGAACACTGAAGCTTTCTTT. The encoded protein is CASSLGRGNTEAFF.

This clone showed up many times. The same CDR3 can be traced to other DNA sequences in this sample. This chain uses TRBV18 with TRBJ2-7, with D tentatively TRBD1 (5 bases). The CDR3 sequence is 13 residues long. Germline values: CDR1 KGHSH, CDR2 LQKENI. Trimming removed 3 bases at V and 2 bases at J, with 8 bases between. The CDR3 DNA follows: TGTGCCAGCTCACCGGGGCAGACCTACGAGCAGTACTTC. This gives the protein CASSPGQTYEQYF. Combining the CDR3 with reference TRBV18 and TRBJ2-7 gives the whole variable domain NAGVMQNPRHLVRRRGQEARLRCSPMKGHSHVYWYRQLPEEGLKFMVYLQKENIIDESGMPKERFSAEFPKEGPSILRIQQVVRGDSAAYFCASSPGQTYEQYFGPGTRLTVT.

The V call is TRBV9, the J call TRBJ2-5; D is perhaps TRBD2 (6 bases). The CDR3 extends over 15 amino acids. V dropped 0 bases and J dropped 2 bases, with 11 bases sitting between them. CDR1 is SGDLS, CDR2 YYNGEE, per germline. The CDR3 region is CASSVAQGLQETQYF. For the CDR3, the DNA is TGTGCCAGCAGCGTAGCTCAAGGACTACAAGAGACCCAGTACTTC. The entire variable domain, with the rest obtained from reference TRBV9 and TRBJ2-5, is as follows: DSGVTQTPKHLITATGQRVTLRCSPRSGDLSVYWYQQSLDQGLQFLIQYYNGEERAKGNILERFSAQQFPDLHSELNLSSLELGDSALYFCASSVAQGLQETQYFGPGTRLLVL.

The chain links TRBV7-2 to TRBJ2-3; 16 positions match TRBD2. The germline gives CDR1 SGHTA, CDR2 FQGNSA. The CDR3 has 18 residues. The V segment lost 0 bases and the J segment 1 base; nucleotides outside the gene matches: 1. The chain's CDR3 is CASSLAGTSGRGTDTQYF. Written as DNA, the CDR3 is TGTGCCAGCAGCTTAGCGGGGACTAGCGGGAGGGGCACAGATACGCAGTATTTT.

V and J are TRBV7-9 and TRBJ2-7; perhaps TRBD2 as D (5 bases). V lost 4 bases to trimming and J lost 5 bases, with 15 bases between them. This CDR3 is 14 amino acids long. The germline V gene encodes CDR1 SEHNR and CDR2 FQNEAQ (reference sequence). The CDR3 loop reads CASSSMGARNEQYF. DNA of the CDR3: TGTGCCAGCAGCTCCATGGGAGCTAGGAACGAGCAGTACTTC.

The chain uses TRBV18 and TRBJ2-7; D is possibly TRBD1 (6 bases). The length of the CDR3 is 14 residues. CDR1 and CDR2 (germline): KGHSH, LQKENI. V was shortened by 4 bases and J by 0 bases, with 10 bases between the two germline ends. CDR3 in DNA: TGTGCCAGCTCACGGGACACGGCCTCCTACGAGCAGTACTTC. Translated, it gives CASSRDTASYEQYF.

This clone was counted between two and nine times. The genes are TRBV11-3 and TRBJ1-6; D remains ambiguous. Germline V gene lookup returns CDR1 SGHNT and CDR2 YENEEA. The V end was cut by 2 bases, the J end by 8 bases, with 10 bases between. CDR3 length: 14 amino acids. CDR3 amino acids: CASSLLGSDSPLHF. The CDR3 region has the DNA TGTGCCAGCAGCTTACTTGGAAGTGATTCACCCCTCCACTTT.